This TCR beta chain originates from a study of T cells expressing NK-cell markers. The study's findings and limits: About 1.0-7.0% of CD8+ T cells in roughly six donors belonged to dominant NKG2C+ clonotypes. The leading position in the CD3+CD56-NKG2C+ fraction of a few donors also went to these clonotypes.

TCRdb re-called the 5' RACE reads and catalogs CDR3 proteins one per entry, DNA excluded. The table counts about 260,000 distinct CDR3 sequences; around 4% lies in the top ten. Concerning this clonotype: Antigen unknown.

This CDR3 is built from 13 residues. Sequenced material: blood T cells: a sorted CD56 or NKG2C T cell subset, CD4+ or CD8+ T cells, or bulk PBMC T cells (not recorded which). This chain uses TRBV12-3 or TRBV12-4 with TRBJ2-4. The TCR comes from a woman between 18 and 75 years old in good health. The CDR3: CASSTLTIGIQYF.